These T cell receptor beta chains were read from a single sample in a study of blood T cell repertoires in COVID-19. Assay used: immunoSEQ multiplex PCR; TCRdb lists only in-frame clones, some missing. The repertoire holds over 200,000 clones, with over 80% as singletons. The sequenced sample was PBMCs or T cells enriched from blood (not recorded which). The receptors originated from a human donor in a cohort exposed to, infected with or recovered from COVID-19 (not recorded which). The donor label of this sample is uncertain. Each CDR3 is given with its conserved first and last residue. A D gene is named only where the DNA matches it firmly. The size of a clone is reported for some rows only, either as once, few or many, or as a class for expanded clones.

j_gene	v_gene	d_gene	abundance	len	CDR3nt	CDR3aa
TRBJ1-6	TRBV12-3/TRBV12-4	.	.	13	TGTGCCAGCAGTTTAGAAACAGGTTCACCCCTCCACTTT	CASSLETGSPLHF
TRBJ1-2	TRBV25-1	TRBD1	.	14	TGTGCCAGCAGTGATTTCAGGACAGGGGTTCTCTACACCTTC	CASSDFRTGVLYTF
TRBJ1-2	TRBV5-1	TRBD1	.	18	TGCGCCAGCAGCTTAGGCCCAAAAGGACAGGGTTTAGAAAATGGCTACACCTTC	CASSLGPKGQGLENGYTF
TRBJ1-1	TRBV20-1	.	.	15	TGCAGTGCTAGTGCTGCATCGACAGGGAACACTGAAGCTTTCTTT	CSASAASTGNTEAFF
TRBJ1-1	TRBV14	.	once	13	TGTGCCAGCAGCCTCGGAGGGTCATTTGAAGCTTTCTTT	CASSLGGSFEAFF
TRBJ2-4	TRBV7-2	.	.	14	TGTGCCAGCAGTATCCAGGGGGCCAAAAACATTCAGTACTTC	CASSIQGAKNIQYF
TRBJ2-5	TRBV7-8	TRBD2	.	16	TGTGCCAGCAGCTTGGGCAGCGGGGGGGCATGGGAGACCCAGTACTTC	CASSLGSGGAWETQYF
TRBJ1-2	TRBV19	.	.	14	TGTGCCAGCTCCGATGCAGGGTCGTACTATGGCTACACCTTC	CASSDAGSYYGYTF
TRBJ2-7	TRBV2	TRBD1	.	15	TGTGCCAGCAGTCACAGGGGGCCTCCCTCCTACGAGCAGTACTTC	CASSHRGPPSYEQYF
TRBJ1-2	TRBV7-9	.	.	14	TGTGCCAGCAGCCCAGGGTGGGATGCCTATGGCTACACCTTC	CASSPGWDAYGYTF
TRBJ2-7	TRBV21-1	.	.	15	TGTGCCAGCGGGGAACCGGCGGGGGGGACCTACGAGCAGTACTTC	CASGEPAGGTYEQYF
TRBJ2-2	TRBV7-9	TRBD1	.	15	TGTGCCAGCAGCCCAACAGGGGCTAACACCGGGGAGCTGTTTTTT	CASSPTGANTGELFF
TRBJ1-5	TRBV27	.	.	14	TGTGCCAGCAGTTTAAGAGCAGGGGATCAGCCCCAGCATTTT	CASSLRAGDQPQHF
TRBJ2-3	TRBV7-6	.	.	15	TGTGCCAGCAGCTATTCAGGGGACGCAACAGATACGCAGTATTTT	CASSYSGDATDTQYF
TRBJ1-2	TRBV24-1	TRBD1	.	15	TGTGCCACCAGTGATTGGACAGGGGGTGACTATGGCTACACCTTC	CATSDWTGGDYGYTF
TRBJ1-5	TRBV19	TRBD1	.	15	TGTGCCAGTAGTATAAAGGGGGCGAGCGAGTGGCCCCAGCATTTT	CASSIKGASEWPQHF
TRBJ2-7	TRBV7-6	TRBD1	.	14	TGTGCCAGCAGCCCCGACAGGGTGGCGTACGAGCAGTACTTC	CASSPDRVAYEQYF
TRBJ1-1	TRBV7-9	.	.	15	TGTGCCAGCAGCTTATTCGGACAGCCGAACACTGAAGCTTTCTTT	CASSLFGQPNTEAFF
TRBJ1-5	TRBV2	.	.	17	TGTGCCAGCAGTTTTGGCGGGTCTACGGATAGCAATCAGCCCCAGCATTTT	CASSFGGSTDSNQPQHF
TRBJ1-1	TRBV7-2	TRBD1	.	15	TGTGCCAGCAGCTTAGGGGGACAGGGGTCCACTGAAGCTTTCTTT	CASSLGGQGSTEAFF
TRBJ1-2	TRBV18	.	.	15	TGTGCCAGCTCACCAAGGTCAGGTCGTAACTATGGCTACACCTTC	CASSPRSGRNYGYTF
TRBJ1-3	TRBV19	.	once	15	TGTGCCAGTAGTAGGGGCCAGATCTCTGGAAACACCATATATTTT	CASSRGQISGNTIYF
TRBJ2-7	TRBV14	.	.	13	TGTGCCACCCGCAGGGGGGCTTCCTACGAGCAGTACTTC	CATRRGASYEQYF
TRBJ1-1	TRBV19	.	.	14	TGTGCCAGTAGCTGGGGCAGATTGGTCACTGAAGCTTTCTTT	CASSWGRLVTEAFF
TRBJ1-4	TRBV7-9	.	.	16	TGTGCCAGCAGCTCCTGGTGGGGAGGGGCCCCTGAAAAACTGTTTTTT	CASSSWWGGAPEKLFF
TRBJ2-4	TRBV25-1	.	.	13	TGTGCCAGCAGTGAAAACAGGGAAAACATTCAGTACTTC	CASSENRENIQYF
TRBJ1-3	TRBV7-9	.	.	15	TGTGCCAGCAGCTCGGTGCTAGGAGTTAAAAACACCATATATTTT	CASSSVLGVKNTIYF
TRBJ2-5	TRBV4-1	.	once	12	TGCGCCAGCAGCCCTCGACTTGGGACCCAGTACTTC	CASSPRLGTQYF